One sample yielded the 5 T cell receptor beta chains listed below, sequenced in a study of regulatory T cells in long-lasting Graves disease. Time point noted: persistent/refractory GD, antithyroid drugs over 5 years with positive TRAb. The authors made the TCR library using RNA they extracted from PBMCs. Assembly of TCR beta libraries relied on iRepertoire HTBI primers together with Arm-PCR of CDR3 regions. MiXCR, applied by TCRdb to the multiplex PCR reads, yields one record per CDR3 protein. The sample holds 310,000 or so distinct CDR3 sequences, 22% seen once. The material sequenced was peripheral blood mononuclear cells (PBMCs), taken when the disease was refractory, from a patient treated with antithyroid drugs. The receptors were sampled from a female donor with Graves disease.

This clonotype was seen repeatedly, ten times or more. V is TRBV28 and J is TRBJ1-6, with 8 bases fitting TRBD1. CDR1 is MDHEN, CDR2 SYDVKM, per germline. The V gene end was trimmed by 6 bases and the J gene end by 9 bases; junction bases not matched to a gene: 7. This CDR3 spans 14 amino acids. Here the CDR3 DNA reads TGTGCCAGCAGATACCAGGGGGCTTCTTCACCCCTCCACTTT. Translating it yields CASRYQGASSPLHF.

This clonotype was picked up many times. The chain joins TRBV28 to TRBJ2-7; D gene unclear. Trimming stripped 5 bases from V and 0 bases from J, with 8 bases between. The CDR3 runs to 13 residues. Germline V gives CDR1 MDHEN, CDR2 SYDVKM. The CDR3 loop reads CASSGDNSYEQYF. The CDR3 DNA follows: TGTGCCAGCAGTGGTGACAACTCCTACGAGCAGTACTTC.

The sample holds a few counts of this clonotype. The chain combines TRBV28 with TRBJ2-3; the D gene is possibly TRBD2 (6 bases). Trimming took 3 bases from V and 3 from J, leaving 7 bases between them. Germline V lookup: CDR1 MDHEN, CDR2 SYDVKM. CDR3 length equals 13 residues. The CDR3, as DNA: TGTGCCAGCAGTTTGGGGAGGACAGATACGCAGTATTTT. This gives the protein CASSLGRTDTQYF.

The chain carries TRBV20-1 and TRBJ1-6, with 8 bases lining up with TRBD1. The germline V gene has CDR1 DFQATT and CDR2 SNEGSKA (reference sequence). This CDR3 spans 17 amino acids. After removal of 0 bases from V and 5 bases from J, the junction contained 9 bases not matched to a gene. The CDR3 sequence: CSAREGGRGQNNSPLHF. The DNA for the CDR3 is TGCAGTGCTAGAGAAGGGGGCAGGGGGCAAAATAATTCACCCCTCCACTTT.

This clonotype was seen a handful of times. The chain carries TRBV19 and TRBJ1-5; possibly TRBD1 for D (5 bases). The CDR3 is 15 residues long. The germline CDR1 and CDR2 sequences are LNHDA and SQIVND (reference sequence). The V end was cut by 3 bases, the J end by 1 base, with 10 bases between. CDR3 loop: CASSIPGESNQPQHF. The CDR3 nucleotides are TGTGCCAGTAGTATTCCGGGGGAGAGCAATCAGCCCCAGCATTTT.